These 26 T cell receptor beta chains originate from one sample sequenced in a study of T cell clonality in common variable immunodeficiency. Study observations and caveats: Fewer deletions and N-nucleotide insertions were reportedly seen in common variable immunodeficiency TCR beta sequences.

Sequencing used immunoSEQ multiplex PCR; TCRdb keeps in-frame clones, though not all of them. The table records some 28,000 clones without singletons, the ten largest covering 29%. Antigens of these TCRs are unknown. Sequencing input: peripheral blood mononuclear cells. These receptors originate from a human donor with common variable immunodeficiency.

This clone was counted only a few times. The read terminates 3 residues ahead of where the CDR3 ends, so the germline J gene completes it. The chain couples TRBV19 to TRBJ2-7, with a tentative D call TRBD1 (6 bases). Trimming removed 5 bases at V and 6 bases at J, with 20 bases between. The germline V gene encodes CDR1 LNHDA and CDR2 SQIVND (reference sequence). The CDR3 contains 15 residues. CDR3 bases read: TGTGCCAGTAGTCCCCGACAGGCTTACCCATCCGAG. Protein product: CASSPRQAYPSE. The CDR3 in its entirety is CASSPRQAYPSEQYF.

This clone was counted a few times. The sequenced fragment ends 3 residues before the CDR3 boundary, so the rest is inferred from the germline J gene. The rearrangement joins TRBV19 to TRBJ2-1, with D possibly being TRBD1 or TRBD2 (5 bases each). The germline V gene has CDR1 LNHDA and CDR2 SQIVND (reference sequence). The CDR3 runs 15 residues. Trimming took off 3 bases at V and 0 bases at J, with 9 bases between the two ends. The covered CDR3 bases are TGTGCCAGTAGTATTAGGGGAGACTCCTACAATGAG. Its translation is CASSIRGDSYNE. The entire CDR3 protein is CASSIRGDSYNEQFF. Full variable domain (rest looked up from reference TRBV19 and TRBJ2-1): DGGITQSPKYLFRKEGQNVTLSCEQNLNHDAMYWYRQDPGQGLRLIYYSQIVNDFQKGDIAEGYSVSREKKESFPLTVTSAQKNPTAFYLCASSIRGDSYNEQFFGPGTRLTVL.

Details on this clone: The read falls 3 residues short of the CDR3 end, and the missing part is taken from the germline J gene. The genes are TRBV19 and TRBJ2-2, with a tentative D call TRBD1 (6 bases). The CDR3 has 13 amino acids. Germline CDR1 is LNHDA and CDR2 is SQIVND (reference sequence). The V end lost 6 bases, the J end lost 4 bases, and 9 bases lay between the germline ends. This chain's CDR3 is CASRGQRTGELFF. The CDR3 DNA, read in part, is TGTGCCAGTAGGGGACAACGCACCGGGGAG.

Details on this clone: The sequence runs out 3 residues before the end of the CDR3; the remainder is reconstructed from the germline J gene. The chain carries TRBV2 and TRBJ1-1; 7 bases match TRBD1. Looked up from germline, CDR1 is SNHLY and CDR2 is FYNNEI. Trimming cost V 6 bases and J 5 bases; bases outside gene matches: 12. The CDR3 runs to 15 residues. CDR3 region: CASSPYRGGNTEAFF. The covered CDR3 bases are TGTGCCAGCAGCCCGTACAGGGGCGGGAATACTGAA.

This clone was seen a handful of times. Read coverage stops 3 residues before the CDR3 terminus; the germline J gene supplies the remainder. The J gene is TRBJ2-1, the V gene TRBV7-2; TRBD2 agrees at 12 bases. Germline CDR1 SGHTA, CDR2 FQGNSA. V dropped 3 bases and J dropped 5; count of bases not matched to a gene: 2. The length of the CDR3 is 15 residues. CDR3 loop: CASSFTSGGNNEQFF. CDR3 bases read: TGTGCCAGCAGCTTTACTAGCGGGGGGAACAATGAG.

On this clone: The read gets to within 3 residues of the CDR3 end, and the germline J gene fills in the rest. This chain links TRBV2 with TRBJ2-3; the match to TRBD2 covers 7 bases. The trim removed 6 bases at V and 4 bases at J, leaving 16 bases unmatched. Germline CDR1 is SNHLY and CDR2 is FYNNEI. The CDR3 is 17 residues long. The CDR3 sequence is CASRNPSGGGSSDTQYF. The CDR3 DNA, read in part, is TGTGCCAGCAGGAACCCTTCGGGCGGGGGTTCCTCAGATACG. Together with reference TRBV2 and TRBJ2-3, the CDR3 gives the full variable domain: EPEVTQTPSHQVTQMGQEVILRCVPISNHLYFYWYRQILGQKVEFLVSFYNNEISEKSEIFDDQFSVERPDGSNFTLKIRSTKLEDSAMYFCASRNPSGGGSSDTQYFGPGTRLTVL.

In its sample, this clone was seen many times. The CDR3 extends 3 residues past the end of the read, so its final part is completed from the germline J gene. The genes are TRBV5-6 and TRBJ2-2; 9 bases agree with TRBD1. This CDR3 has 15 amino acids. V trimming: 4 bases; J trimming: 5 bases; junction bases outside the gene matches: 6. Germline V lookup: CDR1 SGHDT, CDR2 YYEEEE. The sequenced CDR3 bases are TGTGCCAGCAGCGGCTGGGACAGGGAAACCGGGGAG. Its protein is CASSGWDRETGE. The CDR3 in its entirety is CASSGWDRETGELFF.

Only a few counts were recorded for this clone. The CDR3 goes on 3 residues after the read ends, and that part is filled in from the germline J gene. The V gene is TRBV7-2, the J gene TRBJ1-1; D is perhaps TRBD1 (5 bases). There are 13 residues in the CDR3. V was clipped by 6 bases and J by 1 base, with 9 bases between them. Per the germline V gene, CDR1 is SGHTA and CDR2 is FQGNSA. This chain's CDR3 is CASRNDRNTEAFF. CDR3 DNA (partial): TGTGCCAGCAGGAACGACAGGAACACTGAA.

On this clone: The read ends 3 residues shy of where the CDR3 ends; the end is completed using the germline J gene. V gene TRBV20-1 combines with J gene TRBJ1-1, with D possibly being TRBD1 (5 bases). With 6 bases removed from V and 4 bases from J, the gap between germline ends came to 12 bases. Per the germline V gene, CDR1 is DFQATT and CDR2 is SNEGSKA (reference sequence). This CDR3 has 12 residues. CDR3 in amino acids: CSASGGATEAFF. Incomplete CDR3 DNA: TGCAGTGCCTCGGGAGGGGCCACTGAA.

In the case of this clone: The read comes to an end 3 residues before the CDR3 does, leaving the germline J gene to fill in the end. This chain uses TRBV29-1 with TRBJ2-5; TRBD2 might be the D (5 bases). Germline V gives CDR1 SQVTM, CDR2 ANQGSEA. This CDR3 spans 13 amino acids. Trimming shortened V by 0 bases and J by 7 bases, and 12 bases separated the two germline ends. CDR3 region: CSVEDRVRGTQYF. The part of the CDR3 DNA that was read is TGCAGCGTTGAAGATCGCGTCCGGGGGACC.

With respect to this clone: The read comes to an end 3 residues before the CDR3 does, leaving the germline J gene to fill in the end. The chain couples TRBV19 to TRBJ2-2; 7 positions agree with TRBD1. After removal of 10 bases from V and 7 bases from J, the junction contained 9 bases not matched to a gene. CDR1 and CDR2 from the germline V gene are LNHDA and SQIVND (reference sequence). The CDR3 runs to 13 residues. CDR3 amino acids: CATLQGFNGELFF. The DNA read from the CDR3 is TGTGCCACATTACAGGGGTTTAACGGGGAG.

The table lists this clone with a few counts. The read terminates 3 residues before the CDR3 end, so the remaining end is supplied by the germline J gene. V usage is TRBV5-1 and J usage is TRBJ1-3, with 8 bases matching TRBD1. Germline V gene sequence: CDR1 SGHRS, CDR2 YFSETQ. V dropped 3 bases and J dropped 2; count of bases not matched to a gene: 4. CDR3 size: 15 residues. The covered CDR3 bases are TGCGCCAGCAGCTGGGGACAGGTACCTGGAAACACC. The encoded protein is CASSWGQVPGNT. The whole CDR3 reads CASSWGQVPGNTIYF.

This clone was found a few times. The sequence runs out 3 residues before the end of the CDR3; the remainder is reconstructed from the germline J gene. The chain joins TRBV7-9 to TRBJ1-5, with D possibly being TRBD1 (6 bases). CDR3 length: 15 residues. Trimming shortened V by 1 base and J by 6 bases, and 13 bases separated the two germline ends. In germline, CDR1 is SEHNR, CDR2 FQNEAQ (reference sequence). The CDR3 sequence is CASSLGTGSTQPQHF. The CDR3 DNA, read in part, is TGTGCCAGCAGCTTAGGTACAGGGTCGACTCAGCCC. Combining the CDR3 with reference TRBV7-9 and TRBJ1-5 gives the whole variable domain DTGVSQNPRHKITKRGQNVTFRCDPISEHNRLYWYRQTLGQGPEFLTYFQNEAQLEKSRLLSDRFSAERPKGSFSTLEIQRTEQGDSAMYLCASSLGTGSTQPQHFGDGTRLSIL.

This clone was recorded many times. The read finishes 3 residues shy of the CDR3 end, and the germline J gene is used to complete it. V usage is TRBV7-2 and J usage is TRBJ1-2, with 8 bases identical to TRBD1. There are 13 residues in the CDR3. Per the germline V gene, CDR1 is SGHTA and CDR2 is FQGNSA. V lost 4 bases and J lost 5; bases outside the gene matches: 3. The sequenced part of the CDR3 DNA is TGTGCCAGCAGCTCGGACAGGGTTTATGGC. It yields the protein CASSSDRVYG. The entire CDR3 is CASSSDRVYGYTF.

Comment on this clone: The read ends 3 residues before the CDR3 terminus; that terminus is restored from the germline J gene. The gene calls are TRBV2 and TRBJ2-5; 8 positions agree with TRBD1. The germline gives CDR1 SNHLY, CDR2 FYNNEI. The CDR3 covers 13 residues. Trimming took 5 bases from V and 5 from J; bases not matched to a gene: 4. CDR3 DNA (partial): TGTGCCAGCAGTCCGGACAGGGATGAGACC. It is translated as CASSPDRDET. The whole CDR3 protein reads CASSPDRDETQYF.

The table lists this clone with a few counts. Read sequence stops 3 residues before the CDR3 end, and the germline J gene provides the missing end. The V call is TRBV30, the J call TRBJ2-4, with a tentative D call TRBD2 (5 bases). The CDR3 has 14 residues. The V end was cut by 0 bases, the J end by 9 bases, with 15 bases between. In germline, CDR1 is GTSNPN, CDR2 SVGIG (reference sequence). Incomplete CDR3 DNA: TGTGCCTGGAGTGTACCGTCTAGCCTGGGCATT. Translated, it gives CAWSVPSSLGI. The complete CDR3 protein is CAWSVPSSLGIQYF.

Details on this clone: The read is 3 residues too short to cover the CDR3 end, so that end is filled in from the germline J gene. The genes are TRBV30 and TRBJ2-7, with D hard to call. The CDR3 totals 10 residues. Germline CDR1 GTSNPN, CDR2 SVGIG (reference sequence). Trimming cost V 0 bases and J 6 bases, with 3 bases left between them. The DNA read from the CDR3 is TGTGCCTGGAGTGTCGGCGAG. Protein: CAWSVGE. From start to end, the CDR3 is CAWSVGEQYF.

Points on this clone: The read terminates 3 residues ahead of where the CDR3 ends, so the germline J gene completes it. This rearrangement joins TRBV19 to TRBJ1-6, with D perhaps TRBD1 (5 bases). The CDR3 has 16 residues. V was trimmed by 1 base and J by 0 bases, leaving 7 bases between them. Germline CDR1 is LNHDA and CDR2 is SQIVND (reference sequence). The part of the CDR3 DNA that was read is TGTGCCAGTAGTATAGGGGGCGGCTCCTATAATTCACCC. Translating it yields CASSIGGGSYNSP. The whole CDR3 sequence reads CASSIGGGSYNSPLHF.

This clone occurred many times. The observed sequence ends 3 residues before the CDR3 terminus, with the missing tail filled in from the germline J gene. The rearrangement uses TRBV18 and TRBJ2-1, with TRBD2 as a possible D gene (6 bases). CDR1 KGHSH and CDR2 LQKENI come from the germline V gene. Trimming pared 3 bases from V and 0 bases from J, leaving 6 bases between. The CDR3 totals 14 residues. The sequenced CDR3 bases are TGTGCCAGCTCACCTAGCGGCTCCTACAATGAG. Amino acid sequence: CASSPSGSYNE. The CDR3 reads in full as CASSPSGSYNEQFF.

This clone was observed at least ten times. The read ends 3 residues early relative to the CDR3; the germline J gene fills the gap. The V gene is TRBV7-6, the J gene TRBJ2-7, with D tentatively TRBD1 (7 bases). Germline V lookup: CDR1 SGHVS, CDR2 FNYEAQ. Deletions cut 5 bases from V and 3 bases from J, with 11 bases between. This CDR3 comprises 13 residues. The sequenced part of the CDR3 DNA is TGTGCCAGCAGCGGCGGGGACAGCTACGAG. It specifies CASSGGDSYE. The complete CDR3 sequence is CASSGGDSYEQYF. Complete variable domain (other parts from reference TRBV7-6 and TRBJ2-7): GAGVSQSPRYKVTKRGQDVALRCDPISGHVSLYWYRQALGQGPEFLTYFNYEAQQDKSGLPNDRFSAERPEGSISTLTIQRTEQRDSAMYRCASSGGDSYEQYFGPGTRLTVT.

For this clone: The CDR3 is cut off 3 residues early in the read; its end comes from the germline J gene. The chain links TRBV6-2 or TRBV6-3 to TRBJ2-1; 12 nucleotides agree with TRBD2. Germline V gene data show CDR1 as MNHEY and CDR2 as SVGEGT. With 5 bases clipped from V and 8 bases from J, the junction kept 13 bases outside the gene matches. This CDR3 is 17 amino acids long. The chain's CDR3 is CASSLILPGLAGHEQFF. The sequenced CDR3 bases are TGTGCCAGCAGTCTAATATTACCGGGACTAGCGGGTCATGAG.

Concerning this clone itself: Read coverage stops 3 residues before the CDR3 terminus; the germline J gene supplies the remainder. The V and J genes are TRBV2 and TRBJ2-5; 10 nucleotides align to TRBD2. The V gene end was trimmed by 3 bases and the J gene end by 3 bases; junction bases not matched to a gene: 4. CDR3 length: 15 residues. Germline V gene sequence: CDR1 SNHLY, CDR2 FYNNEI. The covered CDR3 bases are TGTGCCAGCAGTGAGGAAGGACTAGCGGAAGAGACC. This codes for CASSEEGLAEET. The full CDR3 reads CASSEEGLAEETQYF.

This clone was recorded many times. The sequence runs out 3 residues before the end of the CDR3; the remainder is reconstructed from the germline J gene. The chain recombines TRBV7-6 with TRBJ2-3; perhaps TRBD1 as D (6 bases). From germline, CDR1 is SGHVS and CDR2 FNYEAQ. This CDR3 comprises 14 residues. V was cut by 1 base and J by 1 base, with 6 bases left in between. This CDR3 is CASSLGTGTDTQYF. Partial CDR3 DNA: TGTGCCAGCAGCTTAGGGACAGGCACAGATACG.

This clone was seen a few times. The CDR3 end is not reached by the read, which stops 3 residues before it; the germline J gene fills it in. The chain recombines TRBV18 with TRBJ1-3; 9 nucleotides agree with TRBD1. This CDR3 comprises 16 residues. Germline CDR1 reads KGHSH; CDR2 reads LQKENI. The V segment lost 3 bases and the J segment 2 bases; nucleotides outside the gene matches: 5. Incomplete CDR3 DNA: TGTGCCAGCTCACCTGGGACAGGGATCGCTGGAAACACC. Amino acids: CASSPGTGIAGNT. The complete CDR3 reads CASSPGTGIAGNTIYF.

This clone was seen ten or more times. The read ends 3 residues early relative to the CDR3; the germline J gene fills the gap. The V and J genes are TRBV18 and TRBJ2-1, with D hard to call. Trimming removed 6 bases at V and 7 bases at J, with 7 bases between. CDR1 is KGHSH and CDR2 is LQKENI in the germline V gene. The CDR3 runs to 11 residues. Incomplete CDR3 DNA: TGTGCCAGCTCCCCTAAGAATGAG. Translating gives CASSPKNE. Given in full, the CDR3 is CASSPKNEQFF.

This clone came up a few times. The chain's CDR3 is CASSYSEGGYTF. The covered CDR3 bases are TGTGCCAGCAGTTACTCCGAGGGCGGC. This chain uses TRBV6-8 with TRBJ1-2, with no clear D. The read terminates 3 residues before the CDR3 end, so the remaining end is supplied by the germline J gene. CDR3 length: 12 amino acids. CDR1 is MNHGY and CDR2 is SAAAGT in the germline V gene.